Listed here are 17 T cell receptor beta chains from one sample, sequenced in a study of T cells after posttransplantation cyclophosphamide. Cells defined as naive were viable CD3+CD4+ or CD3+CD8+ and CCR7+CD45RA+CD45RO-CD95-CD27+CD28+. Repertoires were generated with immunoSEQ multiplex PCR, while TCRdb's copy carries only in-frame clones and drops some. The table lists under 35,000 clones, about 93% of them singletons. The material sequenced was naive CD4+ T cells sorted from PBMCs. The source is an older woman in good health, CMV-negative, and a related stem cell transplant donor.

This clone has only one observation. This chain uses TRBV29-1 with TRBJ1-2; no definite D call. The germline V gene has CDR1 SQVTM and CDR2 ANQGSEA. This CDR3 contains 9 residues. V lost 3 bases to trimming and J lost 8 bases, with 4 bases between them. The CDR3 is CSVDPGYTF. Here the CDR3 DNA reads TGCAGCGTTGACCCGGGCTACACCTTC.

The chain carries TRBV5-6 and TRBJ1-4; D is ambiguous. CDR1 and CDR2 from the germline V gene are SGHDT and YYEEEE. This CDR3 spans 13 amino acids. V lost 2 bases to trimming and J lost 7 bases, with 9 bases between them. For the CDR3, the DNA is TGTGCCAGCAGCTTCGGAGGTGGTGAAAAACTGTTTTTT. This encodes CASSFGGGEKLFF.

The V call is TRBV28, the J call TRBJ1-1, with D unresolved. This CDR3 has 12 amino acids. CDR1 is MDHEN, CDR2 SYDVKM, per germline. Trimming stripped 6 bases from V and 11 bases from J, with 16 bases between. The CDR3, as DNA: TGTGCCAGCAGAACCGGGTCTATCTCGGCTTTCTTT. This encodes CASRTGSISAFF.

The chain couples TRBV6-6 to TRBJ2-7, with 12 bases matching TRBD2. Trimming cost V 2 bases and J 5 bases; bases outside gene matches: 4. CDR3 size: 15 residues. Germline CDR1 MNHNY, CDR2 SVGAGI (reference sequence). DNA of the CDR3: TGTGCCAGCAGTTACCGACTAGCGGGGGACAACGAGCAGTACTTC. Its protein is CASSYRLAGDNEQYF.

The chain uses TRBV7-2 and TRBJ2-3; 7 bases fit TRBD1. Losses at the gene ends were 4 bases for V and 4 bases for J; bases not matched to a gene: 14. The CDR3 is 17 amino acids. Germline loops: CDR1 SGHTA, CDR2 FQGNSA. The CDR3: CASSSTGYMAGADTQYF. DNA for the CDR3: TGTGCCAGCAGCTCGACAGGGTACATGGCCGGCGCAGATACGCAGTATTTT.

The J gene is TRBJ2-1, the V gene TRBV2; TRBD1 might be the D (5 bases). From germline, CDR1 is SNHLY and CDR2 FYNNEI. The CDR3 sequence is 12 residues long. Trimming stripped 6 bases from V and 8 bases from J, with 11 bases between. The CDR3 nucleotides are TGTGCCAGCAGCCCCCAGGGATATGAGCAGTTCTTC. This codes for CASSPQGYEQFF.

This clone showed up just a few times. J is TRBJ1-4 and V is TRBV5-1; TRBD1 agrees at 7 bases. V lost 4 bases and J lost 8; bases outside the gene matches: 8. CDR3 length: 14 residues. The germline V gene encodes CDR1 SGHRS and CDR2 YFSETQ. CDR3: CASSLDRESEKLFF. The CDR3 DNA is TGCGCCAGCAGCCTCGACAGGGAGAGCGAAAAACTGTTTTTT.

This chain connects TRBV4-1 to TRBJ2-1; 7 positions agree with TRBD2. Germline CDR1 MGHRA, CDR2 YSYEKL. The CDR3 length is 15 residues. Trimming cost V 0 bases and J 8 bases; bases outside gene matches: 7. The CDR3 nucleotides are TGCGCCAGCAGCCAAGAGCCTAGCGGACCTCATGAGCAGTTCTTC. It yields the protein CASSQEPSGPHEQFF.

V and J are TRBV4-1 and TRBJ2-7, with 10 nucleotides matching TRBD1. The ends lost 4 bases at V and 7 bases at J; junction bases unmatched: 4. This CDR3 spans 13 amino acids. Germline CDR1 and CDR2: MGHRA and YSYEKL. CDR3 sequence: CASSLDRGHEQYF. CDR3 in DNA: TGCGCCAGCAGCCTCGACAGGGGGCATGAGCAGTACTTC.

The rearrangement joins TRBV7-2 to TRBJ2-5, with 8 bases aligning to TRBD2. J gave up 4 bases and V 3 bases, and 7 bases lay outside the gene matches. The germline V gene encodes CDR1 SGHTA and CDR2 FQGNSA. The length of the CDR3 is 15 residues. The CDR3 DNA is TGTGCCAGCAGCTTCCTCGGGCGGGGGGCAGAGACCCAGTACTTC. Protein product: CASSFLGRGAETQYF.

CDR3 sequence: CASSLGTGTLGETQYF. The CDR3 DNA sequence: TGTGCCAGCAGCTTAGGAACCGGGACACTGGGGGAGACCCAGTACTTC. The J gene is TRBJ2-5, the V gene TRBV11-2, with D perhaps TRBD1 (6 bases). CDR1 and CDR2 (germline): SGHAT, FQNNGV. The germline V and J ends were trimmed by 1 base and 5 bases, with 17 bases remaining between them. The CDR3 loop spans 16 amino acids.

J is TRBJ2-3 and V is TRBV10-3; tentatively, D is TRBD2 (6 bases). From germline, CDR1 is ENHRY and CDR2 SYGVKD. The CDR3 has 11 residues. Trimming took off 6 bases at V and 8 bases at J, with 9 bases between the two ends. CDR3 amino acids: CAISYGGTQYF. The CDR3, as DNA: TGTGCCATCAGCTACGGGGGTACGCAGTATTTT.

This clone was seen a single time. The rearrangement uses TRBV28 and TRBJ2-1; 11 bases map to TRBD2. The germline V gene encodes CDR1 MDHEN and CDR2 SYDVKM. The ends lost 4 bases at V and 7 bases at J; junction bases unmatched: 6. The CDR3 covers 15 residues. This CDR3 is CASSSLTSGANEQFF. The CDR3 region has the DNA TGTGCCAGCAGTTCACTGACTAGCGGGGCTAATGAGCAGTTCTTC.

Concerning this clone itself: Since no conserved phenylalanine or tryptophan closes the CDR3, a read error is the likely cause. The rearrangement joins TRBV11-2 to TRBJ1-2; a weak D match, TRBD1 (6 bases). From germline, CDR1 is SGHAT and CDR2 FQNNGV. V lost 4 bases, J lost 4 bases, and 10 bases lay in between. The CDR3 is 13 amino acids. DNA of the CDR3: TGTGCCAGCAGCTCACGGGACATCTATGGCTACACCTCC. Protein: CASSSRDIYGYTS.

This chain links TRBV7-3 with TRBJ2-1; D not certain. The V end lost 1 base, the J end lost 9 bases, and 7 bases lay between the germline ends. The CDR3 runs to 12 residues. Germline CDR1 reads SGHTA; CDR2 reads FQGTGA. The DNA for the CDR3 is TGTGCCAGCAGCTTAAGCGGTGTTGAGCAGTTCTTC. Encoded protein: CASSLSGVEQFF.

The gene calls are TRBV11-3 and TRBJ2-3, with 8 nucleotides matching TRBD2. V was pared by 6 bases and J by 6 bases, with 11 bases of the junction left unmatched. Germline V gene sequence: CDR1 SGHNT, CDR2 YENEEA. This CDR3 is 15 amino acids long. The CDR3 is CASRAGGGRGDTQYF. DNA of the CDR3: TGTGCCAGCAGGGCGGGGGGAGGCCGCGGGGATACGCAGTATTTT.

V is TRBV11-2 and J is TRBJ1-6, with D possibly TRBD1 on 5 matching bases. The V gene's germline CDR1 is SGHAT and CDR2 FQNNGV. Trimming took 5 bases from V and 5 from J, leaving 19 bases between them. There are 17 residues in the CDR3. CDR3: CASSPRFVQGNNSPLHF. The DNA of the CDR3 is TGTGCCAGCAGCCCAAGATTTGTTCAGGGAAATAATTCACCCCTCCACTTT.